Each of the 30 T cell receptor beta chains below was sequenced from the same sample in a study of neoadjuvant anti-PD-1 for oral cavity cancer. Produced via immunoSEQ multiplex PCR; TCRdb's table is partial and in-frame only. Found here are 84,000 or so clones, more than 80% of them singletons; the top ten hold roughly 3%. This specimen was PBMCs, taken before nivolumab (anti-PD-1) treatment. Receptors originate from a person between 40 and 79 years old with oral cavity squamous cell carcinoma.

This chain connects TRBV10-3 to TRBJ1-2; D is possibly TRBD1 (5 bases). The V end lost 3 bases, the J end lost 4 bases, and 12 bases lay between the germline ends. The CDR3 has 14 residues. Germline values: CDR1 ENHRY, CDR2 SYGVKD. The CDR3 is CAISESGGFYGYTF. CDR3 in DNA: TGTGCCATCAGTGAATCGGGGGGATTCTATGGCTACACCTTC.

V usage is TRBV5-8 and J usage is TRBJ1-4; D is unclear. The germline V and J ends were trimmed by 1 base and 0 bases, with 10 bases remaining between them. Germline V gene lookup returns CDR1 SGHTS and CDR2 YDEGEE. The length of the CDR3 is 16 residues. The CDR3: CASSLFVAPTNEKLFF. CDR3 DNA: TGTGCCAGCAGCTTGTTTGTGGCACCAACTAATGAAAAACTGTTTTTT.

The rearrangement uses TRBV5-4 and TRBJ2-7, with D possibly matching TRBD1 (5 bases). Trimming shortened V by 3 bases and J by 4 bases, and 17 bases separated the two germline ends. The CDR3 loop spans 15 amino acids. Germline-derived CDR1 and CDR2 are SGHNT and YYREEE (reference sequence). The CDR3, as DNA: TGTGCCAGCAGCTCAATGACAGCCGCCGAATACGAGCAGTACTTC. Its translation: CASSSMTAAEYEQYF.

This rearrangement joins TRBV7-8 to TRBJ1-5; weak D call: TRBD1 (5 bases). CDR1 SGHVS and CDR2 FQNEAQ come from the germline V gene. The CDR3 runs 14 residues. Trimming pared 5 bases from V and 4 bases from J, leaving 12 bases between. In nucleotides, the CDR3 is TGTGCCAGCAGCCGGGGACGGCAAAATCAGCCCCAGCATTTT. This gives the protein CASSRGRQNQPQHF.

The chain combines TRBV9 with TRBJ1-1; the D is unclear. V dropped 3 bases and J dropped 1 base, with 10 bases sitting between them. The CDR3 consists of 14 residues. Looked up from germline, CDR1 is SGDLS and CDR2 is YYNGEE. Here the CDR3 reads CASSAGLENTEAFF. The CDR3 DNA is TGTGCCAGCAGCGCGGGGTTAGAGAACACTGAAGCTTTCTTT.

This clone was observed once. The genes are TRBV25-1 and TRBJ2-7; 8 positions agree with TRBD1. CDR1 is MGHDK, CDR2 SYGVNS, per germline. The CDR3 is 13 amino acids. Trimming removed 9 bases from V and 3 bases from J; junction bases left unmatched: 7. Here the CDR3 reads CASSQGANYEQYF. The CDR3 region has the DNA TGTGCCAGTTCGCAGGGGGCCAACTACGAGCAGTACTTC.

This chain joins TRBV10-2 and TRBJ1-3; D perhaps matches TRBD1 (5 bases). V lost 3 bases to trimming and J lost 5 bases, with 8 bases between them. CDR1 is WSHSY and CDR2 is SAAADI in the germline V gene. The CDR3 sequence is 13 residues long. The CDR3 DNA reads TGCGCCAGCAGTGACAGGGAGAGAAACACCATATATTTT. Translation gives CASSDRERNTIYF.

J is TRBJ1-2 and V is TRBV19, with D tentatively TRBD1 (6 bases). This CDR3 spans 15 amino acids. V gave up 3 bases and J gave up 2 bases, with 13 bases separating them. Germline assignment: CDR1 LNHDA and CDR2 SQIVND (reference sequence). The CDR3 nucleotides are TGTGCCAGTAGTATCATCAATACAGGGAACTATGGCTACACCTTC. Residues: CASSIINTGNYGYTF.

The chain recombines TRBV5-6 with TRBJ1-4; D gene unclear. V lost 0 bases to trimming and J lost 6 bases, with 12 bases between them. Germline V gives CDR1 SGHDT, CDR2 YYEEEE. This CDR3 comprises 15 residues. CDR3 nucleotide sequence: TGTGCCAGCAGCTTGGCCTTAACCCGGGATGAAAAACTGTTTTTT. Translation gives CASSLALTRDEKLFF.

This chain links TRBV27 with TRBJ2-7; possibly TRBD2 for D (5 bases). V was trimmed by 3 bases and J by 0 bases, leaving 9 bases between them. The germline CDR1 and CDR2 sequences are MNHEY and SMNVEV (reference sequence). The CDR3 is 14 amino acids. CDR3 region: CASSLPRGSYEQYF. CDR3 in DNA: TGTGCCAGCAGTTTGCCCCGGGGCTCCTACGAGCAGTACTTC.

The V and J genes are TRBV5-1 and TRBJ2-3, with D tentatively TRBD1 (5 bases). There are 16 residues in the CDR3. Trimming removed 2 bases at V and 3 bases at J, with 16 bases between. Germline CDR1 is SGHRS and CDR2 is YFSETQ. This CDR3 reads CASSFSRVPGTDTQYF. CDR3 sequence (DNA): TGCGCCAGCAGCTTTTCTCGAGTGCCAGGGACAGATACGCAGTATTTT. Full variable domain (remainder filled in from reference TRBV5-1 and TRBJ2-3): KAGVTQTPRYLIKTRGQQVTLSCSPISGHRSVSWYQQTPGQGLQFLFEYFSETQRNKGNFPGRFSGRQFSNSRSEMNVSTLELGDSALYLCASSFSRVPGTDTQYFGPGTRLTVL.

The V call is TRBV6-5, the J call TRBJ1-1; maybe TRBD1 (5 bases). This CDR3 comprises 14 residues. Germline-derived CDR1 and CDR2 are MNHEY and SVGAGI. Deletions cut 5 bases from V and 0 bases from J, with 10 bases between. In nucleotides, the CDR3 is TGTGCCAGCAGTACGACAGAGATGAACACTGAAGCTTTCTTT. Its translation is CASSTTEMNTEAFF.

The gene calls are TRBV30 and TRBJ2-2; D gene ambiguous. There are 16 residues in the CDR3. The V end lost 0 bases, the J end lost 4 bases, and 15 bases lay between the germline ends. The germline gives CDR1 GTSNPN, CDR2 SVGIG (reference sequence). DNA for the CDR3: TGTGCCTGGAGTGTTTACGTGAAGGGCGGCACCGGGGAGCTGTTTTTT. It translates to CAWSVYVKGGTGELFF. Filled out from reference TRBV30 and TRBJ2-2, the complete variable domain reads SQTIHQWPATLVQPVGSPLSLECTVEGTSNPNLYWYRQAAGRGLQLLFYSVGIGQISSEVPQNLSASRPQDRQFILSSKKLLLSDSGFYLCAWSVYVKGGTGELFFGEGSRLTVL.

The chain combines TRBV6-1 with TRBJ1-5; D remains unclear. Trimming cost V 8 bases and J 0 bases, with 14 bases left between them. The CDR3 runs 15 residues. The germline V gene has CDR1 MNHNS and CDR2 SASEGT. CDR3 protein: CASETSFYSNQPQHF. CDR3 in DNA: TGTGCCAGCGAAACCTCCTTCTATAGCAATCAGCCCCAGCATTTT.

CDR3 sequence: CASSPWDNNEQFF. Written as DNA, the CDR3 is TGTGCCAGTAGTCCCTGGGATAACAATGAGCAGTTCTTC. This sequence joins TRBV19 and TRBJ2-1; D is unresolved. The CDR3 consists of 13 residues. V lost 5 bases, J lost 5 bases, and 10 bases lay in between. Germline-derived CDR1 and CDR2 are LNHDA and SQIVND (reference sequence).

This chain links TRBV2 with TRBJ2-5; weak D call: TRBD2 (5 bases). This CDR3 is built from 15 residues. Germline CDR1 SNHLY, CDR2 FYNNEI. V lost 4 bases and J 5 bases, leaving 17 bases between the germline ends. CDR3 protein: CASSGGLALGETQYF. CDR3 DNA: TGTGCCAGCAGTGGGGGTCTAGCTTTGGGGGAGACCCAGTACTTC.

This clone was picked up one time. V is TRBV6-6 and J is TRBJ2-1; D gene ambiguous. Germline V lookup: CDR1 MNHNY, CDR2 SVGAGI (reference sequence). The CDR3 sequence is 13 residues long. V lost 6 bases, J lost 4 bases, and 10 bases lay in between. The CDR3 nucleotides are TGTGCCAGCAGCTTCAATCCTTACAATGAGCAGTTCTTC. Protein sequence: CASSFNPYNEQFF.

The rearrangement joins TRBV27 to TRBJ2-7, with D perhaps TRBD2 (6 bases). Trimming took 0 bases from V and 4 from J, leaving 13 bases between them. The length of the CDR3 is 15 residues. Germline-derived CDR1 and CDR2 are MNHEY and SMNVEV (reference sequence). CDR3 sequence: CASSLSVGTLYEQYF. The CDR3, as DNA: TGTGCCAGCAGTTTATCGGTAGGGACTTTGTACGAGCAGTACTTC.

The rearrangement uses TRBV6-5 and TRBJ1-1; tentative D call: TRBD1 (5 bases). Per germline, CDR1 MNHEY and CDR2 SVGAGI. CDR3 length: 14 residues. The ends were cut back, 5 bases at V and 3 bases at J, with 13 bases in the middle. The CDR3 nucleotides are TGTGCCAGCAGTCCCGGGGGAGGGCACACTGAAGCTTTCTTT. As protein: CASSPGGGHTEAFF.

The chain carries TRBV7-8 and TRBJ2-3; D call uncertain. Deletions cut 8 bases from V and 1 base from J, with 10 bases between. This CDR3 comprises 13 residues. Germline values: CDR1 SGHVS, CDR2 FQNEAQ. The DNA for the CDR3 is TGTGCCAGCGGGCCGGGCGGCACAGATACGCAGTATTTT. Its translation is CASGPGGTDTQYF.

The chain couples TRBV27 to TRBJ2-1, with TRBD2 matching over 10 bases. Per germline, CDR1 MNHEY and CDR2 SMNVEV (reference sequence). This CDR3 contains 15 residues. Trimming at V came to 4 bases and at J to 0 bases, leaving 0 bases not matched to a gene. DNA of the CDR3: TGTGCCAGCAGTTCTAGCGGGAGCTCCTACAATGAGCAGTTCTTC. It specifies CASSSSGSSYNEQFF.

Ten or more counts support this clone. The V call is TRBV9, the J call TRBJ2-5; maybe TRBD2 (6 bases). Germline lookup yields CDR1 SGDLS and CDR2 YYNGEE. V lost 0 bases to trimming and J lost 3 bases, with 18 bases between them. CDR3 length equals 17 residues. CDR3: CASSVEGSGRFEETQYF. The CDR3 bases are TGTGCCAGCAGCGTAGAGGGTAGCGGTCGTTTTGAAGAGACCCAGTACTTC.

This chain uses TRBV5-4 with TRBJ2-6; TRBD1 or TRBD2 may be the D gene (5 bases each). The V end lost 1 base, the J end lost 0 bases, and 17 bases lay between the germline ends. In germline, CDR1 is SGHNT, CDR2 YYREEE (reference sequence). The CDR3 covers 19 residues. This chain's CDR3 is CASSLSSRGLSSGANVLTF. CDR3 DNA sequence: TGTGCCAGCAGCTTGAGTTCGAGGGGTTTGAGCTCTGGGGCCAACGTCCTGACTTTC.

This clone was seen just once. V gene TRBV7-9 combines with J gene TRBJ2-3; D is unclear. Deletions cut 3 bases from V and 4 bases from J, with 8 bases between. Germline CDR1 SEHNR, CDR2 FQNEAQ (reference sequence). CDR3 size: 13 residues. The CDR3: CASSFYGPDTQYF. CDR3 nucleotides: TGTGCCAGCAGCTTCTATGGGCCAGATACGCAGTATTTT.

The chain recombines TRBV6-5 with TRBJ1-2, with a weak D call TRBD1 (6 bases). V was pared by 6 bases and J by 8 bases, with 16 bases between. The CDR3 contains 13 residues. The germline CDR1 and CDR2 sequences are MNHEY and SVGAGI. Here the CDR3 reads CASSRTGQIGYTF. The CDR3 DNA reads TGTGCCAGCAGCCGAACAGGGCAGATCGGCTACACCTTC.

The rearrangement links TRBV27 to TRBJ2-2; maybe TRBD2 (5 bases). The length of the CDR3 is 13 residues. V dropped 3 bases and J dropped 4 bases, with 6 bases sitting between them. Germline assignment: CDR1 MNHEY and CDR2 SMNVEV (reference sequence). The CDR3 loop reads CASSFGITGELFF. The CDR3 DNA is TGTGCCAGCAGTTTCGGGATCACCGGGGAGCTGTTTTTT.

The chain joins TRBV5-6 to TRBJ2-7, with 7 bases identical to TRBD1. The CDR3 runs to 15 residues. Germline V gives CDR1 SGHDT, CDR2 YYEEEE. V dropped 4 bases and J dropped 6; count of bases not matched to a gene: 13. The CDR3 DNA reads TGTGCCAGCAGCACAAGACAGGGCCGGGATAGCGAGCAGTACTTC. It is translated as CASSTRQGRDSEQYF. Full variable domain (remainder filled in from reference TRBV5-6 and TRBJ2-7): DAGVTQSPTHLIKTRGQQVTLRCSPKSGHDTVSWYQQALGQGPQFIFQYYEEEERQRGNFPDRFSGHQFPNYSSELNVNALLLGDSALYLCASSTRQGRDSEQYFGPGTRLTVT.

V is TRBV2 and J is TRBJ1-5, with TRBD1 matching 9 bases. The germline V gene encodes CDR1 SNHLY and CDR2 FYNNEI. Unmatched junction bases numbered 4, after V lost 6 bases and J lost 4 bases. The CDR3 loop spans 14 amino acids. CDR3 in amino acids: CASSTQGANQPQHF. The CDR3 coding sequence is TGTGCCAGCAGCACACAGGGGGCGAATCAGCCCCAGCATTTT.

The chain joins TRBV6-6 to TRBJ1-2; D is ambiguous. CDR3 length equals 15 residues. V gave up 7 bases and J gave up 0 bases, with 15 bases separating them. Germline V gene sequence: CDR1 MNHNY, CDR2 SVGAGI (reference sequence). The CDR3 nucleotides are TGTGCCAGCAAAGTTGGGCCAGCTACTAACTATGGCTACACCTTC. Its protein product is CASKVGPATNYGYTF.

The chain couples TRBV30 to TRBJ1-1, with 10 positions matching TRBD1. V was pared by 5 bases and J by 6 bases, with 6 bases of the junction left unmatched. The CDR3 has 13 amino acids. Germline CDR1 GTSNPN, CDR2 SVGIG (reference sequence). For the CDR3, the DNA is TGTGCCTGGGGGGGGACAGGGGTTTCTGAAGCTTTCTTT. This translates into CAWGGTGVSEAFF. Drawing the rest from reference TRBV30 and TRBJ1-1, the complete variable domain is SQTIHQWPATLVQPVGSPLSLECTVEGTSNPNLYWYRQAAGRGLQLLFYSVGIGQISSEVPQNLSASRPQDRQFILSSKKLLLSDSGFYLCAWGGTGVSEAFFGQGTRLTVV.